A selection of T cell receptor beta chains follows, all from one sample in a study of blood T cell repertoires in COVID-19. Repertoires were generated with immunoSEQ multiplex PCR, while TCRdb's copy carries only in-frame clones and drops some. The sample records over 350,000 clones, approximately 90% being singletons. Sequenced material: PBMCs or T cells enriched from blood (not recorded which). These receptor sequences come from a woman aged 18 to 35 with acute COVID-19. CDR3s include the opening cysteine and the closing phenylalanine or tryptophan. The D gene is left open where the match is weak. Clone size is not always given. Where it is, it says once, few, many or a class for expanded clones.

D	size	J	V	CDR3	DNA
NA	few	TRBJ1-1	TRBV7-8	CASSLGGVFGAFF	TGTGCCAGCAGCCTCGGGGGGGTTTTCGGGGCTTTCTTT
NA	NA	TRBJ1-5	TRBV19	CASSGSLNSQRPQHF	TGTGCCAGTAGTGGGTCCCTAAACAGCCAACGGCCCCAGCATTTT
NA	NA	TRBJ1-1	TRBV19	CASSITRQAAFF	TGTGCCAGTAGTATCACCCGGCAGGCCGCTTTCTTT
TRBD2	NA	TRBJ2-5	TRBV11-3	CASSSGGQETQYF	TGTGCCAGCAGCTCGGGGGGGCAAGAGACCCAGTACTTC
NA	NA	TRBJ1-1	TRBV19	CASSPSGGLEAFF	TGTGCCAGTAGTCCCTCCGGGGGTCTTGAAGCTTTCTTT
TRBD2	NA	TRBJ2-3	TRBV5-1	CASSLELAATDTQYF	TGCGCCAGCAGCTTGGAACTAGCGGCCACAGATACGCAGTATTTT
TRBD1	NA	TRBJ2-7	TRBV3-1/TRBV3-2	CASSRSTGTEQYF	TGTGCCAGCAGCCGCTCGACAGGGACCGAGCAGTACTTC
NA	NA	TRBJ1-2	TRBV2	CASSETGQNYGYTF	TGTGCCAGCAGTGAAACAGGACAGAACTATGGCTACACCTTC
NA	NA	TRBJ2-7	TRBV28	CASQGNNYEQYF	TGTGCCAGCCAGGGGAACAACTACGAGCAGTACTTC
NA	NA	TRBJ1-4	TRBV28	CASSLRKGGEKLFF	TGTGCCAGCAGTTTACGTAAGGGAGGAGAAAAACTGTTTTTT
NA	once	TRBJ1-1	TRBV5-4	CASSLGWGQGTEAFF	TGTGCCAGCAGCTTAGGGTGGGGCCAGGGCACTGAAGCTTTCTTT
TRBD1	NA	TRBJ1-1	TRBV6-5	CASKLLDRVGTEAFF	TGTGCCAGCAAGTTATTGGACAGGGTCGGGACTGAAGCTTTCTTT
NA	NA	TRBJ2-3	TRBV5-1	CASRPTGRLTDTQYF	TGCGCCAGCAGGCCTACAGGGCGGTTGACAGATACGCAGTATTTT
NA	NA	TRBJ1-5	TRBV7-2	CASSIMRDSNQPQHF	TGTGCCAGCAGCATCATGAGGGATAGCAATCAGCCCCAGCATTTT
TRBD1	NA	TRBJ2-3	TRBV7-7	CASSIGTGPTDTQYF	TGTGCTAGCAGCATAGGGACAGGGCCCACAGATACGCAGTATTTT
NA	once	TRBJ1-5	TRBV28	CASSSAVPGQPQHF	TGTGCCAGCAGTTCGGCCGTGCCGGGTCAGCCCCAGCATTTT
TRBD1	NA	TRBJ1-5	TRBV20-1	CSASHHRDSTKPQHF	TGCAGTGCTAGTCACCACCGGGACAGTACGAAGCCCCAGCATTTT
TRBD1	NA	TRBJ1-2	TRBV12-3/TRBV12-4	CASSFGQGRGYTF	TGTGCCAGCAGCTTTGGACAGGGCCGTGGCTACACCTTC
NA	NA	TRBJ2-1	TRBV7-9	CAAGPAWDEQFF	TGTGCCGCGGGGCCCGCCTGGGATGAGCAGTTCTTC
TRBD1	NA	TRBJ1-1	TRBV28	CASSVGQGNTEAFF	TGTGCCAGCAGCGTCGGACAGGGAAACACTGAAGCTTTCTTT
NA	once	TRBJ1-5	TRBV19	CASSMSGTSSQPQHF	TGTGCCAGTAGTATGTCAGGGACATCAAGTCAGCCCCAGCATTTT
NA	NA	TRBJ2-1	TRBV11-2	CASSQVKAGNFFEQFF	TGTGCCAGCAGCCAAGTTAAGGCAGGGAATTTTTTTGAGCAGTTCTTC
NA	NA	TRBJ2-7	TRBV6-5	CASRTAGADSYEQYF	TGTGCCAGCAGAACCGCGGGGGCGGACTCCTACGAGCAGTACTTC
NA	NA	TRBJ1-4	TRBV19	CASERTTNEKLFF	TGTGCCAGTGAGAGGACAACAAATGAAAAACTGTTTTTT
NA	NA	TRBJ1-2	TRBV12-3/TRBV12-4	CASSLGLYGYTF	TGTGCCAGCAGTTTAGGGCTCTATGGCTACACCTTC
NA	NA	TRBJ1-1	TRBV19	CASSYGRVTEAFF	TGTGCCAGTAGTTACGGCAGGGTGACTGAAGCTTTCTTT
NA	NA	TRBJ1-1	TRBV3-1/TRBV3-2	CASSLQRNTEAFF	TGTGCCAGCAGCCTACAGAGGAACACTGAAGCTTTCTTT
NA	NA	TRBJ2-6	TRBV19	CASSIYLTLGATSSRANVLTF	TGTGCCAGTAGTATCTATCTAACGTTGGGGGCTACCTCCTCTCGGGCCAACGTCCTGACTTTC
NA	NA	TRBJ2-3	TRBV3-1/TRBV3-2	CASSRLLGGTDTQYF	TGTGCCAGCAGCCGCCTTCTAGGGGGCACAGATACGCAGTATTTT
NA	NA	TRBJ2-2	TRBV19	CASIGAPDVTGELFF	TGTGCCAGTATTGGGGCTCCCGATGTCACCGGGGAGCTGTTTTTT
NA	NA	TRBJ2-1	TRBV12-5	CASGLDAGHNEQFF	TGTGCTAGTGGTTTGGACGCGGGGCATAATGAGCAGTTCTTC
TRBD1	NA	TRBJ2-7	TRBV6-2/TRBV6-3	CASSYSTGTGVYEQYF	TGTGCCAGCAGTTACTCGACCGGGACAGGGGTCTACGAGCAGTACTTC
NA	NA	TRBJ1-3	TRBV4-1	CASSRDDLAGSGNTIYF	TGCGCCAGCAGCCGCGACGATTTGGCAGGCTCTGGAAACACCATATATTTT
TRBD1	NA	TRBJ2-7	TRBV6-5	CASSYGDRGTEQYF	TGTGCCAGCAGTTACGGGGACAGGGGTACCGAGCAGTACTTC
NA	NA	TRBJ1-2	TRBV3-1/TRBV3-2	CASSQKTGWGGYTF	TGTGCCAGCAGCCAAAAAACAGGGTGGGGAGGCTACACCTTC
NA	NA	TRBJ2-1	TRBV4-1	CASSLGGSGYNEQFF	TGCGCCAGCAGCCTGGGCGGGTCTGGGTACAATGAGCAGTTCTTC
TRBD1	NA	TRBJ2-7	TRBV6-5	CASSIQGADEQYF	TGTGCCAGCAGCATACAGGGGGCCGACGAGCAGTACTTC
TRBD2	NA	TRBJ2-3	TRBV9	CASSVGGLGGADTQYF	TGTGCCAGCAGCGTAGGGGGACTAGGGGGTGCAGATACGCAGTATTTT
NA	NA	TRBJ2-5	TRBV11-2	CASSLVEETQYF	TGTGCCAGCAGCTTAGTAGAGGAGACCCAGTACTTC
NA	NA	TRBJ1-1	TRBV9	CASSVESQGMGAFF	TGTGCCAGCAGCGTAGAAAGTCAGGGTATGGGGGCTTTCTTT
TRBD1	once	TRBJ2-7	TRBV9	CASSVEQGASYEQYF	TGTGCCAGCAGCGTAGAACAGGGGGCGTCCTACGAGCAGTACTTC
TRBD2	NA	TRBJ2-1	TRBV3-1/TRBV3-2	CASSPHGSRAGVGNEQFF	TGTGCCAGCAGCCCCCACGGATCGAGAGCGGGAGTGGGCAATGAGCAGTTCTTC
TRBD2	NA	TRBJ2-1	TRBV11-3	CASSLAGVGGNEQFF	TGTGCCAGCAGTTTAGCGGGAGTGGGTGGGAATGAGCAGTTCTTC
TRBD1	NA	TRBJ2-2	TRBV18	CASSPPGRGSRTGELFF	TGTGCCAGCTCACCACCGGGCAGGGGGTCTCGCACCGGGGAGCTGTTTTTT
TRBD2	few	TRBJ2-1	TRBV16	CASSLAGAYNEQFF	TGTGCCAGCAGCCTAGCGGGGGCCTACAATGAGCAGTTCTTC
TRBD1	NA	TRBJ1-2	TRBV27	CASSKDRGSYGYTF	TGTGCCAGCAGTAAGGACAGGGGTTCCTATGGCTACACCTTC
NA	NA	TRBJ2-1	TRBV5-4	CASSSTGSPYNEQFF	TGTGCCAGCAGCTCCACAGGGAGCCCTTACAATGAGCAGTTCTTC
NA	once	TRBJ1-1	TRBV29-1	CSVLRTTNTEAFF	TGCAGCGTCCTTCGAACAACGAACACTGAAGCTTTCTTT
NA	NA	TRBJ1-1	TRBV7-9	CASSLIQGVITEAFF	TGTGCCAGCAGCCTTATACAGGGAGTGATCACTGAAGCTTTCTTT
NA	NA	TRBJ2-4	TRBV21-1	CASSATVGQHYAKNIQYF	TGTGCCAGCAGCGCGACGGTGGGGCAACACTATGCCAAAAACATTCAGTACTTC
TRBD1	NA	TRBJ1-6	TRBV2	CASLGQAFSPLHF	TGTGCCAGCCTGGGACAGGCTTTTTCACCCCTCCACTTT
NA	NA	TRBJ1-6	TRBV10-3	CAIRVDSNNSPLHF	TGTGCCATCAGAGTTGACAGTAATAATTCACCCCTCCACTTT